A selection of T cell receptor beta chains follows, all from one sample in a study of T cells in localized non-small cell lung cancer. Assay: immunoSEQ multiplex PCR; the TCRdb copy retains only in-frame clones and omits some. The profile shows 30,000 to 35,000 clones, 85% to 90% of them singletons. Material: peripheral blood, obtained before any cancer treatment. These receptors were taken from a female donor of 60 years or more with stage I lung adenocarcinoma. The CDR3 runs from the conserved cysteine through the conserved F or W. Each record gives: clone size, V gene, J gene, CDR3 protein. Rows may omit the clone size; those that give it use once, few, many or a size class.

abundance: .
v_gene: TRBV15
j_gene: TRBJ1-6
CDR3aa: CATSRDGTENSPLHF

abundance: .
v_gene: TRBV7-2
j_gene: TRBJ2-3
CDR3aa: CASSSRTVGTGGPDTQYF

abundance: .
v_gene: TRBV7-8
j_gene: TRBJ1-3
CDR3aa: CASSGQGFSGNTIYF

abundance: .
v_gene: TRBV29-1
j_gene: TRBJ1-1
CDR3aa: CSVLDRNTEAFF

abundance: once
v_gene: TRBV18
j_gene: TRBJ1-2
CDR3aa: CASSPGAEANYGYTF

abundance: .
v_gene: TRBV6-5
j_gene: TRBJ2-1
CDR3aa: CASSTSGGPNEQFF

abundance: .
v_gene: TRBV6-1
j_gene: TRBJ1-2
CDR3aa: CASEPGTGGGYTF

abundance: .
v_gene: TRBV2
j_gene: TRBJ2-1
CDR3aa: CASSPPAGRDSYNEQFF

abundance: .
v_gene: TRBV2
j_gene: TRBJ1-1
CDR3aa: CASSGQEPFINTEAFF

abundance: .
v_gene: TRBV28
j_gene: TRBJ1-4
CDR3aa: CASSAAGTVVSEKLFF

abundance: once
v_gene: TRBV6-5
j_gene: TRBJ2-5
CDR3aa: CASSYSGGVVMETQYF

abundance: .
v_gene: TRBV2
j_gene: TRBJ2-3
CDR3aa: CASSEAPQHLGLRAGTDTQYF

abundance: .
v_gene: TRBV6-6
j_gene: TRBJ2-1
CDR3aa: CASRRTGEPNEQFF

abundance: .
v_gene: TRBV5-1
j_gene: TRBJ2-1
CDR3aa: CASSFGTRNEQFF

abundance: .
v_gene: TRBV27
j_gene: TRBJ2-1
CDR3aa: CASSSRGRDEQFF

abundance: .
v_gene: TRBV7-9
j_gene: TRBJ2-7
CDR3aa: CASSLLGVGQYF

abundance: .
v_gene: TRBV18
j_gene: TRBJ2-2
CDR3aa: CASSNFGGNTGELFF

abundance: .
v_gene: TRBV5-8
j_gene: TRBJ1-2
CDR3aa: CASLGQALGGYTF

abundance: .
v_gene: TRBV6-6
j_gene: TRBJ2-7
CDR3aa: CASSYSGRAHEQYF

abundance: .
v_gene: TRBV7-2
j_gene: .
CDR3aa: CASSLDVAYEQYF

abundance: .
v_gene: TRBV14
j_gene: TRBJ2-7
CDR3aa: CASSRLGQGQGEQYF

abundance: .
v_gene: TRBV19
j_gene: TRBJ1-2
CDR3aa: CASSRTAANYGYTF

abundance: few
v_gene: TRBV27
j_gene: TRBJ2-5
CDR3aa: CASSFHYKGTGGAWETQYF

abundance: .
v_gene: TRBV5-6
j_gene: TRBJ2-2
CDR3aa: CASSFGTPNTGELFF

abundance: .
v_gene: TRBV6-5
j_gene: TRBJ1-2
CDR3aa: CASSGGGPRGYTF

abundance: .
v_gene: TRBV11-2
j_gene: TRBJ1-1
CDR3aa: CASSLGTGGGAEAFF